This passage covers 20 T cell receptor beta chains from one sample sequenced in a study of shared clonotypes between healthy human individuals. Naive CD8 cells lacked CD45RO and underwent positive selection for CCR7, leaving out terminally differentiated effector memory CD45RA+ cells. Sequenced by immunoSEQ multiplex PCR; TCRdb stores in-frame clones only, minus some. The table lists 500,000 to 700,000 clones, approximately 95% of them singletons. Source material: naive CD8+ T cells sorted from blood. These receptor sequences come from a woman aged 30 to 39 in good health.

The V gene is TRBV30, the J gene TRBJ2-1, with D uncertain. Trimming removed 3 bases from V and 6 bases from J, with 12 bases in between. The CDR3 runs 13 residues. CDR1 GTSNPN and CDR2 SVGIG come from the germline V gene (reference sequence). This CDR3 is CAWSPASRNEQFF. The CDR3 DNA reads as TGTGCCTGGAGCCCAGCGTCGCGCAATGAGCAGTTCTTC.

The gene calls are TRBV4-2 and TRBJ1-3; D is uncertain. The CDR3 loop spans 13 amino acids. Germline V CDR1 and CDR2: LGHNA, YNFKEQ. Trimming took 3 bases from V and 1 from J, leaving 4 bases between them. The CDR3 is CASSHTSGNTIYF. The CDR3 DNA is TGTGCCAGCAGCCATACTTCTGGAAACACCATATATTTT.

The chain combines TRBV30 with TRBJ2-1, with TRBD2 matching over 7 bases. CDR3 size: 16 residues. The J segment lost 4 bases and the V segment lost 2 bases, leaving 11 bases of the junction unmatched. Germline assignment: CDR1 GTSNPN and CDR2 SVGIG (reference sequence). The CDR3 loop is CAWSLFGTTDYNEQFF. For the CDR3, the DNA is TGTGCCTGGAGTCTATTCGGGACTACCGATTACAATGAGCAGTTCTTC.

As regards this clone: Other DNA sequences in the sample encode the same CDR3. The genes are TRBV5-4 and TRBJ2-7; TRBD2 matches at 10 bases. The V and J ends lost 2 bases and 7 bases, in that order; junction bases with no gene match: 6. CDR3 length: 14 residues. CDR1 and CDR2 (germline): SGHNT, YYREEE (reference sequence). The CDR3 DNA follows: TGTGCCAGCAGCTTAGCGGGAGGGCCGAGAGAGCAGTACTTC. The encoded protein is CASSLAGGPREQYF.

The rearrangement uses TRBV28 and TRBJ2-5; TRBD2 agrees at 11 bases. The CDR3 consists of 16 residues. Trimming removed 5 bases from V and 5 bases from J; junction bases left unmatched: 10. Per the germline V gene, CDR1 is MDHEN and CDR2 is SYDVKM. This chain's CDR3 is CASSLILAGVGETQYF. The CDR3 DNA is TGTGCCAGCAGTCTGATACTAGCGGGAGTCGGGGAGACCCAGTACTTC. Full variable domain (outside the CDR3, taken from reference TRBV28 and TRBJ2-5): DVKVTQSSRYLVKRTGEKVFLECVQDMDHENMFWYRQDPGLGLRLIYFSYDVKMKEKGDIPEGYSVSREKKERFSLILESASTNQTSMYLCASSLILAGVGETQYFGPGTRLLVL.

The V gene is TRBV19, the J gene TRBJ2-7; a weak D match, TRBD2 (6 bases). The CDR3 extends over 14 amino acids. V lost 3 bases to trimming and J lost 2 bases, with 11 bases between them. Germline CDR1 is LNHDA and CDR2 is SQIVND (reference sequence). Written as DNA, the CDR3 is TGTGCCAGTAGTATGTATGGCGGGACCTACGAGCAGTACTTC. Residues: CASSMYGGTYEQYF.

This chain joins TRBV28 and TRBJ2-1; D may correspond to TRBD1 or TRBD2 (5 bases each). CDR3 length: 12 amino acids. The V gene lost 3 bases and the J gene lost 12 bases, with 12 bases spanning the gap. Germline V gives CDR1 MDHEN, CDR2 SYDVKM. CDR3 bases: TGTGCCAGCAGTTTGGGACCCCAGGGGCAGTTCTTC. Translation: CASSLGPQGQFF.

The rearrangement links TRBV27 to TRBJ1-5, with unresolved D. The germline V gene has CDR1 MNHEY and CDR2 SMNVEV (reference sequence). The CDR3 is made up of 15 amino acids. The V end lost 6 bases, the J end lost 1 base, and 13 bases lay between the germline ends. The CDR3 DNA reads TGTGCCAGCAGAACGGGATCCCGAAGCAATCAGCCCCAGCATTTT. This codes for CASRTGSRSNQPQHF.

This chain joins TRBV30 and TRBJ2-7; no clear D gene. V was pared by 0 bases and J by 3 bases, with 9 bases between. The CDR3 is made up of 13 amino acids. Germline loops: CDR1 GTSNPN, CDR2 SVGIG (reference sequence). This chain's CDR3 is CAWSVGLLYEQYF. CDR3 DNA: TGTGCCTGGAGTGTTGGCCTTCTCTACGAGCAGTACTTC.

The chain links TRBV6-1 to TRBJ1-2; 10 bases are shared with TRBD1. V shed 6 bases and J 5 bases; nucleotides not matched to a gene: 6. The CDR3 is made up of 14 amino acids. CDR1 and CDR2 from the germline V gene are MNHNS and SASEGT. The CDR3 sequence: CASRLGTGAYGYTF. CDR3 nucleotide sequence: TGTGCCAGCAGACTCGGGACAGGGGCTTATGGCTACACCTTC.

The gene calls are TRBV29-1 and TRBJ2-7, with 7 nucleotides matching TRBD2. Germline CDR1 reads SQVTM; CDR2 reads ANQGSEA. CDR3 size: 14 residues. J lost 2 bases, V lost 4 bases, and 8 bases had no gene match. CDR3: CSVGEGGHPYEQYF. Written as DNA, the CDR3 is TGCAGCGTTGGGGAGGGAGGGCACCCCTACGAGCAGTACTTC.

The J gene is TRBJ1-5, the V gene TRBV7-6, with D perhaps TRBD1 (6 bases). Trimming stripped 6 bases from V and 3 bases from J, with 21 bases between. This CDR3 contains 17 residues. Germline V gene data show CDR1 as SGHVS and CDR2 as FNYEAQ. For the CDR3, the DNA is TGTGCCAGCAGTCTTAGGGCCGGGGGCGATATCAATCAGCCCCAGCATTTT. Its translation: CASSLRAGGDINQPQHF.

The gene calls are TRBV28 and TRBJ2-7; the D is unclear. The CDR3 length is 11 residues. V shed 2 bases and J shed 6 bases, with 5 bases lying between them. Per the germline V gene, CDR1 is MDHEN and CDR2 is SYDVKM. CDR3 DNA sequence: TGTGCCAGCAGTTTAGGGTTCGAGCAGTACTTC. Residues: CASSLGFEQYF.

This chain joins TRBV9 and TRBJ1-4; D is ambiguous. Germline-derived CDR1 and CDR2 are SGDLS and YYNGEE. Trimming removed 0 bases from V and 6 bases from J, with 9 bases in between. The CDR3 covers 14 residues. The CDR3 is CASSVGSSHEKLFF. DNA of the CDR3: TGTGCCAGCAGCGTAGGATCCAGCCATGAAAAACTGTTTTTT.

The J gene is TRBJ1-5, the V gene TRBV21-1; TRBD1 is taken as the D call from the table, unchecked against the DNA. TRBV21-1 is recorded as a pseudogene. This CDR3 has 15 amino acids. The CDR3 DNA follows: TGTGCCAGCAGGGTTTTGGGACACCCCATGAGGCCCCAGCATTTT. Translating gives CASRVLGHPMRPQHF.

This chain links TRBV6-4 with TRBJ2-5; TRBD1 matches at 8 bases. CDR1 and CDR2 from the germline V gene are MRHNA and SNTAGT. V lost 1 base, J lost 2 bases, and 6 bases stayed unmatched. This CDR3 has 16 residues. CDR3 bases: TGTGCCAGCAGTGACTTAGGGACAGGTCTACAAGAGACCCAGTACTTC. It specifies CASSDLGTGLQETQYF.

The chain is built from TRBV9 and TRBJ2-2; perhaps D is TRBD1 or TRBD2 (5 bases each). CDR3 length equals 16 residues. The V gene lost 3 bases and the J gene lost 2 bases, with 14 bases spanning the gap. CDR1 and CDR2 from the germline V gene are SGDLS and YYNGEE. In DNA, the CDR3 is TGTGCCAGCAGCGCCCCGTCGGGACCCAACACCGGGGAGCTGTTTTTT. It specifies CASSAPSGPNTGELFF.

The chain is built from TRBV27 and TRBJ2-1; 10 nucleotides line up with TRBD2. The CDR3 runs to 14 residues. V shed 6 bases and J 4 bases; nucleotides not matched to a gene: 3. Germline loops: CDR1 MNHEY, CDR2 SMNVEV (reference sequence). CDR3 loop: CASRLAGKYNEQFF. The CDR3, as DNA: TGTGCCAGCAGACTAGCGGGAAAATACAATGAGCAGTTCTTC.

The V gene is TRBV7-8, the J gene TRBJ2-7; D is tentatively TRBD1 or TRBD2 (5 bases each). The CDR3 is made up of 15 amino acids. Per germline, CDR1 SGHVS and CDR2 FQNEAQ. V lost 4 bases and J lost 0, with 13 bases in between. Here the CDR3 DNA reads TGTGCCAGCAGCTCCAGGGAAGGAGGCTCCTACGAGCAGTACTTC. Encoded protein: CASSSREGGSYEQYF.

The chain links TRBV30 to TRBJ2-2; no clear D gene. Per germline, CDR1 GTSNPN and CDR2 SVGIG (reference sequence). V lost 4 bases and J 2 bases, leaving 8 bases between the germline ends. The CDR3 spans 13 residues. The CDR3: CAWNPGNTGELFF. The CDR3 region has the DNA TGTGCCTGGAACCCCGGAAACACCGGGGAGCTGTTTTTT.